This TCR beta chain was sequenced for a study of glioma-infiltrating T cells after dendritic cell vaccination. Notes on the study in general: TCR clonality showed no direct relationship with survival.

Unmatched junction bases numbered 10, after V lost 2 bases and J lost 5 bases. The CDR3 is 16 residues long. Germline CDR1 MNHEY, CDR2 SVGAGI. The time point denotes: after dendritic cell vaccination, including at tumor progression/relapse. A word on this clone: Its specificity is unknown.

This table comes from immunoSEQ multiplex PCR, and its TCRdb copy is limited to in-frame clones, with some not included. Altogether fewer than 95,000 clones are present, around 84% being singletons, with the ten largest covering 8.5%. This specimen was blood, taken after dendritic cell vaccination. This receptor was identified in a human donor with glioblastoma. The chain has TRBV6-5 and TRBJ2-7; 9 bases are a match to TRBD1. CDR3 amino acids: CASSYGSGTGTDEQYF. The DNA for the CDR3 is TGTGCCAGCAGTTACGGATCCGGGACAGGGACCGACGAGCAGTACTTC.